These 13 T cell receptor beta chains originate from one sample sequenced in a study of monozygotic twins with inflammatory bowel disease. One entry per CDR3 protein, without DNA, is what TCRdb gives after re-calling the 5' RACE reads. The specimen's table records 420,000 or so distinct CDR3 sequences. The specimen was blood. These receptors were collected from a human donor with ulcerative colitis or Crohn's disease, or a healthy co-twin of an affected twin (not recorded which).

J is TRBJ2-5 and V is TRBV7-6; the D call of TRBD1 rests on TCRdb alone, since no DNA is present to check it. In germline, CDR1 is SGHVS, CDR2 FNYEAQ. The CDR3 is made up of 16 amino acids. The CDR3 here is CASSFGQGPQQETQYF.

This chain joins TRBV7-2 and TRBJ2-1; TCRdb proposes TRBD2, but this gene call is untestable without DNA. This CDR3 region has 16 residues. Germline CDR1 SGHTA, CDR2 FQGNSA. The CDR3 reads CASSLGLGGNHNEQFF.

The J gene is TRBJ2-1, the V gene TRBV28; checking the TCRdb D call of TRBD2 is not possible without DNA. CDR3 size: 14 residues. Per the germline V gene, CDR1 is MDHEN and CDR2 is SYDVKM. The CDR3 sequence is CASSFFGGGNEQFF.

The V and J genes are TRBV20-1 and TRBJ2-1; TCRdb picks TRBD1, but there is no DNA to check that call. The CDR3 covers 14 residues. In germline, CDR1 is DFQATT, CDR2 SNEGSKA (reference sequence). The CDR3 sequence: CSSTGTGTDTEQFF.

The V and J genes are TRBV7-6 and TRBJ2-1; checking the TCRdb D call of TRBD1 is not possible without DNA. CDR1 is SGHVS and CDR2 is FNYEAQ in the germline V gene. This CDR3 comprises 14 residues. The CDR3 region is CASSLRGASDEQFF.

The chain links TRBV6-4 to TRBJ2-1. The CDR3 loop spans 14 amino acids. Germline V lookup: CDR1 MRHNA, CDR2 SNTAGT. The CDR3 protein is CASSDRVGSNEQFF.

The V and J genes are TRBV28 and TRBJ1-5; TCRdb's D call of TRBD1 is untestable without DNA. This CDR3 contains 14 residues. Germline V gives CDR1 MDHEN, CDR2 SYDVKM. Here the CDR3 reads CATATGGSTQPQHF.

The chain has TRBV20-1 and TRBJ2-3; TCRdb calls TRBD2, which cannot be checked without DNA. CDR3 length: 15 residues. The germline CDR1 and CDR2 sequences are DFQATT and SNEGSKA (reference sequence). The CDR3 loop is CSARDWLAGTDTQYF.

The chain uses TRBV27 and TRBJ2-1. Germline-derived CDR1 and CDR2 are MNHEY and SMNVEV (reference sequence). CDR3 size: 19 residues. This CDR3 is CASVPTGDPRRKSYNEQFF.

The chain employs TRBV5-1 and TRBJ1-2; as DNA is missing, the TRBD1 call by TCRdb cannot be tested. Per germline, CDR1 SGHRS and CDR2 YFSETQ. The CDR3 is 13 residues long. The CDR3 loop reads CASSLSGMDGYTF.

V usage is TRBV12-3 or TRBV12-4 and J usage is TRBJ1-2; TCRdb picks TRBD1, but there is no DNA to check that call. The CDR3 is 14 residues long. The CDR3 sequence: CASSPLSGLGGYTF.

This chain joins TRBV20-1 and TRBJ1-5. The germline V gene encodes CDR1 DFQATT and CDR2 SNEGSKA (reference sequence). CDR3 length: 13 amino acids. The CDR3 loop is CSALKPSNQPQHF.

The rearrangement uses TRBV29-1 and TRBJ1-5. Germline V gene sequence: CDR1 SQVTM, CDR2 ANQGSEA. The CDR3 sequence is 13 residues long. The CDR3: CSVGGTGNQPQHF.